These T cell receptor beta chains were read from a single sample in a study of T cell responses to AZD1222 COVID-19 vaccine. The assay was immunoSEQ multiplex PCR, and TCRdb's table has in-frame clones only and misses some. The sample holds about 92,000 clones, around 88% seen once. The source was peripheral blood, collected on day 0 of MenACWY control vaccination. The receptor source for this set is an adult in good health. Both conserved end residues are part of each CDR3. D genes are given only for firm matches. Clone size, where shown, is once, few, many, or a class for clones that have expanded.

D	V	J	size	CDR3	DNA
TRBD1	TRBV5-1	TRBJ1-4	.	CASSLGTANEKLFF	TGCGCCAGCAGCCTAGGGACAGCGAATGAAAAACTGTTTTTT
.	TRBV19	TRBJ1-1	.	CASSPWGRATEAFF	TGTGCCAGTAGTCCTTGGGGCAGGGCCACTGAAGCTTTCTTT
.	TRBV6-1	TRBJ1-4	.	CASSEALRGTNEKLFF	TGTGCCAGCAGTGAAGCGCTTCGAGGTACCAATGAAAAACTGTTTTTT
TRBD1	TRBV5-1	TRBJ1-2	.	CASSLTGEGYGYTF	TGCGCCAGCAGCCTCACAGGGGAGGGCTATGGCTACACCTTC
.	TRBV3-1/TRBV3-2	TRBJ1-1	.	CATSRGSTEAFF	TGTGCCACGTCCAGGGGAAGCACTGAAGCTTTCTTT
.	TRBV7-9	TRBJ2-5	.	CASSLPVETQYF	TGTGCCAGCAGCCTACCGGTGGAGACCCAGTACTTC
.	TRBV2	TRBJ2-7	.	CASTITSRYEQYF	TGTGCCAGCACAATCACTAGTCGGTACGAGCAGTACTTC
.	TRBV6-2/TRBV6-3	TRBJ2-7	.	CASSYSPSYEQYF	TGTGCCAGCAGTTACTCGCCCTCCTACGAGCAGTACTTC
TRBD1	TRBV6-5	TRBJ1-5	.	CASSHTRDRNQPQHF	TGTGCCAGCAGTCATACCCGGGACAGGAATCAGCCCCAGCATTTT
TRBD1	TRBV5-1	TRBJ2-5	.	CASSLGRDRPGRQETQYF	TGCGCCAGCAGCTTGGGTAGGGACAGGCCTGGACGTCAAGAGACCCAGTACTTC
.	TRBV30	TRBJ2-2	.	CAEERNGELFF	TGTGCCGAAGAAAGAAACGGGGAGCTGTTTTTT
.	TRBV23-1	TRBJ1-3	.	CASSQMGARNTIYF	TGCGCCAGCAGCCAAATGGGGGCGAGAAACACCATATATTTT
.	TRBV4-2	TRBJ1-3	.	CASSQERERFGNTIYF	TGTGCCAGCAGCCAAGAGAGGGAGCGGTTTGGAAACACCATATATTTT
.	TRBV7-9	TRBJ1-1	.	CASSLGAQGWPENTEAFF	TGTGCCAGCAGCTTAGGTGCACAGGGATGGCCAGAAAACACTGAAGCTTTCTTT
TRBD1	TRBV10-3	TRBJ1-1	.	CAISESNTGQGRRGNTEAFF	TGTGCCATCAGTGAGTCGAACACGGGACAGGGGCGCCGTGGGAACACTGAAGCTTTCTTT
TRBD1	TRBV3-1/TRBV3-2	TRBJ2-7	.	CASSQGDRGSYEQYF	TGTGCCAGCAGCCAGGGGGACAGGGGCTCCTACGAGCAGTACTTC
.	TRBV30	TRBJ1-6	once	CAWKLGRGRSPLHF	TGTGCCTGGAAGCTCGGCAGGGGACGTTCACCCCTCCACTTT
TRBD1	TRBV30	TRBJ1-1	.	CAWSGPGTVTEAFF	TGTGCCTGGAGTGGTCCCGGGACAGTGACCGAAGCTTTCTTT
.	TRBV18	TRBJ1-6	.	CASSPTGTKEAPLHF	TGTGCCAGCTCACCCACCGGGACAAAGGAGGCACCCCTCCACTTT
.	TRBV21-1	TRBJ1-5	.	CASSSTGAQPAQHF	TGTGCCAGCAGCAGTACAGGGGCTCAGCCAGCCCAGCATTTT
TRBD2	TRBV10-3	TRBJ2-2	.	CAIRELAGSAGELFF	TGTGCCATCAGGGAACTAGCGGGGTCGGCCGGGGAGCTGTTTTTT
.	TRBV2	TRBJ1-4	.	CASSEVAGAREKLFF	TGTGCCAGCAGTGAAGTAGCGGGGGCGCGGGAAAAACTGTTTTTT
.	TRBV10-3	TRBJ2-1	.	CAISGVAYNEQFF	TGTGCCATCAGCGGCGTTGCCTACAATGAGCAGTTCTTC
.	TRBV6-5	TRBJ1-6	.	CASQEGPSPLHF	TGTGCCAGCCAGGAGGGGCCTTCACCCCTCCACTTT
TRBD1	TRBV7-2	TRBJ2-5	.	CASSFGDRERETQYF	TGTGCCAGCAGCTTCGGGGACAGGGAGAGGGAGACCCAGTACTTC
.	TRBV6-5	TRBJ1-1	.	CASSLMDREAFF	TGTGCCAGCAGTCTAATGGACCGTGAAGCTTTCTTT
TRBD1	TRBV3-1/TRBV3-2	TRBJ1-4	.	CASSQDGTGAQRLFF	TGTGCCAGCAGCCAAGATGGGACAGGGGCCCAACGGCTGTTTTTT
.	TRBV12-3/TRBV12-4	TRBJ1-3	.	CASSLSPGNTIYF	TGTGCCAGCAGTTTAAGTCCGGGAAACACCATATATTTT
.	TRBV5-1	TRBJ2-2	.	CASSLGGNGYTGELFF	TGCGCCAGCAGCTTGGGAGGGAACGGCTACACCGGGGAGCTGTTTTTT
TRBD1	TRBV5-1	TRBJ2-7	.	CASSSGQGQTYEQYF	TGCGCCAGCAGCTCGGGACAGGGTCAGACCTACGAGCAGTACTTC
TRBD1	TRBV14	TRBJ1-4	.	CASSQLGVQGANEKLFF	TGTGCCAGCAGCCAACTTGGGGTACAGGGGGCCAACGAAAAACTGTTTTTT
.	TRBV20-1	TRBJ2-7	.	CSALILREQYF	TGCAGTGCACTGATTCTGCGTGAGCAGTACTTC
TRBD1	TRBV3-1/TRBV3-2	TRBJ1-1	once	CASSPSTGTDLSYTEAFF	TGTGCCAGCAGCCCATCTACCGGGACAGACCTCTCGTACACTGAAGCTTTCTTT
.	TRBV6-5	TRBJ1-3	.	CASSTGASSGNTIYF	TGTGCCAGCAGTACCGGGGCAAGCTCTGGAAACACCATATATTTT
.	TRBV7-3	TRBJ1-1	once	CASSQGSNTEAFF	TGTGCCAGCAGCCAGGGGTCGAACACTGAAGCTTTCTTT
.	TRBV3-1/TRBV3-2	TRBJ2-7	.	CASSQGLEEGHYEQYF	TGTGCCAGCAGCCAAGGCCTCGAGGAGGGGCACTACGAGCAGTACTTC
.	TRBV5-1	TRBJ1-1	.	CASSPVDRGPEAFF	TGCGCCAGCAGCCCAGTCGACCGGGGGCCTGAAGCTTTCTTT
TRBD2	TRBV10-3	TRBJ2-7	.	CAISGAGSGEQYF	TGTGCCATCAGTGGAGCGGGGTCGGGCGAGCAGTACTTC
.	TRBV27	TRBJ1-2	.	CASSFSSGTVQSGYTF	TGTGCCAGCAGCTTTTCCTCCGGGACGGTCCAGTCGGGCTACACCTTC
TRBD1	TRBV28	TRBJ1-5	.	CASSDGQVGQPQHF	TGTGCCAGCAGCGACGGACAGGTCGGTCAGCCCCAGCATTTT
.	TRBV18	TRBJ1-3	.	CASSPGSSAGNTIYF	TGTGCCAGCTCACCAGGCAGCTCGGCTGGAAACACCATATATTTT